This T cell receptor beta chain was identified during a study of T cell responses to AZD1222 COVID-19 vaccine. Measured with immunoSEQ multiplex PCR; TCRdb has only the in-frame clones, and not every one. Altogether around 130,000 clones are present, approximately 91% being singletons, with the ten largest covering around 5%. The CDR3 has 15 amino acids. Per germline, CDR1 KGHSH and CDR2 LQKENI. Trimming cost V 3 bases and J 9 bases, with 15 bases left between them. Study results and caveats: The donor cohort was predominantly white British with a female majority, and clonal diversity may have been underestimated.

For this clone: Its antigen is unidentified. No conserved phenylalanine or tryptophan is present at the end of the CDR3, so a read error is the likely explanation.

Sequencing used peripheral blood, obtained 28 days after the second AZD1222 dose. This chain connects TRBV18 to TRBJ1-6, with D unresolved. The source is an adult who received the AZD1222 COVID-19 vaccine. CDR3 protein: CASSPDLSFSSPLHL. The CDR3, as DNA: TGTGCCAGCTCACCCGACCTCTCTTTCAGTTCACCCCTCCACCTT.